This T cell receptor beta chain appears in the sequencing data of a study of control samples from healthy donors and cancer patients. The V end lost 4 bases, the J end lost 3 bases, and 10 bases lay between the germline ends. Germline CDR1 is SGHAT and CDR2 is FQDESV (reference sequence). This CDR3 is built from 13 residues. Only in-frame clones appear in the TCRdb table, and some are missing; sequencing was by immunoSEQ multiplex PCR. Counted here are 150,000 to 200,000 clones, 85% to 95% occurring once; the ten biggest clones make up roughly 1.6%. This clone showed up just once. The sample consisted of blood. The chain uses TRBV11-1 and TRBJ2-7; D is possibly TRBD1 or TRBD2 (5 bases each). The sequence was obtained from a man younger than 35 in good health. CDR3 residues: CASSSGANYEQYF. The CDR3 nucleotides are TGTGCCAGCAGCTCCGGGGCCAACTACGAGCAGTACTTC.